A single T cell receptor beta chain is shown here with its context. The antigen is undetermined. CDR3 length: 13 amino acids. V shed 4 bases and J 7 bases; nucleotides not matched to a gene: 6. The germline CDR1 and CDR2 sequences are SEHNR and FQNEAQ (reference sequence). This specimen comes from a study of T-cell memory formation after mild COVID-19. Study-level findings and limits: Contracting clones from day 15 to 85 showed balanced CD4/CD8; later expanders favored CD4+. Pre-infection memory held some responding clones, suggesting pre-existing cross-reactive T cells responded.

Constant-segment primers and 5'RACE yielded cDNA libraries for TCR alpha and TCR beta, each carrying sample barcodes and UMIs. TCRdb fed the 5' RACE reads into MiXCR, producing one record per CDR3 protein. The data hold roughly 340,000 distinct CDR3 sequences, with 20% to 25% observed a single time. The sequencing input was PBMCs or a T cell subset sorted from them (not recorded which). This TCR derives from a man aged 18 to 35 who had mild COVID-19 (a few samples of this study predate the infection). Cell type and time point are not known. V usage is TRBV7-9 and J usage is TRBJ2-7; 8 bases match TRBD1. The CDR3 here is CASSWGQDGEQYV. CDR3 in DNA: TGTGCCAGCAGCTGGGGACAGGACGGGGAGCAGTACGTC.